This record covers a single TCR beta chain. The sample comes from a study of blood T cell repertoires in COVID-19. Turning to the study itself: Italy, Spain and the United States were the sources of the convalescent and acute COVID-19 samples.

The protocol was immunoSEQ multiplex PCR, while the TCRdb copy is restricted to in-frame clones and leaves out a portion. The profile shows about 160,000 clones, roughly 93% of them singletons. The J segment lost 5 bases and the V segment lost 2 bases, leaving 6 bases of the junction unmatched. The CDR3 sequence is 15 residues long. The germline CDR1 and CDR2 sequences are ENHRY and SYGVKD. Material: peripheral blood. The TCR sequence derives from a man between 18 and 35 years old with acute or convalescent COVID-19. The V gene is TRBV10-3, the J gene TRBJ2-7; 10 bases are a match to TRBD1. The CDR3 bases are TGTGCCATCAGTGAGGCCGGGACAGGGGTCGACGAGCAGTACTTC. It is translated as CAISEAGTGVDEQYF.